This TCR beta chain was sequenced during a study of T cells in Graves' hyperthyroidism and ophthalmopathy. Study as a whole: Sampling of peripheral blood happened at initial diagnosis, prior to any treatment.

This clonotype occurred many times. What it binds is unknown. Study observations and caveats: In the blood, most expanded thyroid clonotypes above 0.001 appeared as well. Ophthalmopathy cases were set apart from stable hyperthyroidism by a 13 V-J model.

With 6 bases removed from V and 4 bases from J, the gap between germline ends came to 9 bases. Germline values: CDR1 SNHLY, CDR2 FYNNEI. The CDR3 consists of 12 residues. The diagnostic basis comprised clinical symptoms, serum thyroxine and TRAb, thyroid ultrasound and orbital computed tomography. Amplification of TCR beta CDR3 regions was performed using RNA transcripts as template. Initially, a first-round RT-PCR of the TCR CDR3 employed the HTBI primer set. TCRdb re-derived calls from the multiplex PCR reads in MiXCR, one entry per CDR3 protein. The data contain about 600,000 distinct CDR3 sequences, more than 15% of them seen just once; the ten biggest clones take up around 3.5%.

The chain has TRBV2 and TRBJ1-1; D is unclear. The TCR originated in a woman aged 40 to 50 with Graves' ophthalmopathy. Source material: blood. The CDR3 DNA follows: TGTGCCAGCAGACCCGACGGCACTGAAGCTTTCTTT. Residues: CASRPDGTEAFF.